This T cell receptor (beta chain) appears in the sequencing data of a study of long-term antiretroviral therapy in people with HIV. Findings and limits, study-wide: Against controls, HIV repertoires showed narrower ranges of CDR3 length. Following ART, diversity rose but still fell short of transplant donor controls.

For each donor, at least one pre-ART and at least two post-ART PBMC samples were available. An immunoSEQ assay, version v3.0, was performed at survey level. Assay: immunoSEQ multiplex PCR; the TCRdb copy retains only in-frame clones and omits some. The sample has tens of thousands of clones; over 85% are singletons. The CDR3 length is 15 residues. Trimming stripped 1 base from V and 2 bases from J, with 10 bases between. From germline, CDR1 is LGHNA and CDR2 YSLEER. As regards this clone: No antigen is known for it.

The chain carries TRBV4-3 and TRBJ2-3, with D unresolved. This sequence originates from a woman between 35 and 50 years old with HIV. Here the sequenced sample was unsorted PBMCs, taken roughly 6.5 years after starting antiretroviral therapy. CDR3 loop: CASSQGTFSTDTQYF. The CDR3, as DNA: TGCGCCAGCAGCCAAGGGACCTTCTCCACAGATACGCAGTATTTT.